The 9 T cell receptor beta chains below come from one sample, sequenced in a study of blood T cell repertoires in COVID-19. Sequencing used immunoSEQ multiplex PCR; TCRdb keeps in-frame clones, though not all of them. This table has about 110,000 clones, approximately 81% appearing once. What was sequenced was peripheral blood. These receptors originate from a man between 50 and 59 years old with acute or convalescent COVID-19.

This sequence joins TRBV5-1 and TRBJ2-1, with 11 bases fitting TRBD2. Germline CDR1 SGHRS, CDR2 YFSETQ. CDR3 length: 15 residues. The V gene end was trimmed by 0 bases and the J gene end by 5 bases; junction bases not matched to a gene: 1. In DNA, the CDR3 is TGCGCCAGCAGCTTGGAACTAGCGGGGGACAATGAGCAGTTCTTC. Translated: CASSLELAGDNEQFF.

This clone was counted a single time. This sequence joins TRBV18 and TRBJ2-1, with TRBD2 matching 8 bases. V shed 3 bases, J shed 9 bases, and the junction held 4 bases outside the gene matches. CDR1 and CDR2 from the germline V gene are KGHSH and LQKENI. The length of the CDR3 is 13 residues. The chain's CDR3 is CASSPRGGVEQFF. The CDR3 region has the DNA TGTGCCAGCTCACCTCGGGGGGGCGTTGAGCAGTTCTTC.

The chain uses TRBV24-1 and TRBJ1-5; 8 bases are a match to TRBD1. There are 14 residues in the CDR3. The germline gives CDR1 KGHDR, CDR2 SFDVKD. With V trimmed by 7 bases and J by 3 bases, 4 bases remained unmatched. The CDR3 spells CATSEGQDNQPQHF. The CDR3 DNA reads TGTGCCACCAGCGAGGGACAGGACAATCAGCCCCAGCATTTT.

This sequence joins TRBV3-1 (or the pseudogene TRBV3-2) and TRBJ1-5; D is unresolved. This CDR3 comprises 16 residues. The V gene lost 0 bases and the J gene lost 5 bases, with 14 bases spanning the gap. The V gene's germline CDR1 is LGHDT and CDR2 YNNKEL (reference sequence). CDR3 coding DNA: TGTGCCAGCAGCCAAGATCTCGGGGAGAATCATCAGCCCCAGCATTTT. Translating it yields CASSQDLGENHQPQHF.

The rearrangement links TRBV10-3 to TRBJ1-4, with a possible D match to TRBD1 (6 bases). Trimming left V 0 bases short and J 4 bases short, with 9 bases between. Germline V gene sequence: CDR1 ENHRY, CDR2 SYGVKD. The CDR3 has 15 residues. The CDR3 region is CAISESGQLNEKLFF. CDR3 bases: TGTGCCATCAGTGAGTCAGGACAGCTTAATGAAAAACTGTTTTTT.

The rearrangement uses TRBV3-1 (or the pseudogene TRBV3-2) and TRBJ1-1; no clear D. CDR1 is LGHDT, CDR2 YNNKEL, per germline (reference sequence). The CDR3 runs to 14 residues. Trimming took off 4 bases at V and 4 bases at J, with 13 bases between the two ends. CDR3 residues: CASSPRTGGTEAFF. The DNA of the CDR3 is TGTGCCAGCAGCCCCCGGACGGGAGGCACTGAAGCTTTCTTT.

The chain combines TRBV10-1 with TRBJ1-2; unclear D gene. The germline gives CDR1 WNHNN, CDR2 SYGVQD (reference sequence). V shed 4 bases and J shed 8 bases, with 14 bases lying between them. This CDR3 spans 13 amino acids. Here the CDR3 DNA reads TGCGCCAGCAGTGGATCTTTTTGGGAGGGCTACACCTTC. This codes for CASSGSFWEGYTF.

This clone was recorded once. The chain joins TRBV29-1 to TRBJ2-4; TRBD2 is a possible D gene (6 bases). V lost 7 bases and J lost 8, with 18 bases in between. Germline V gives CDR1 SQVTM, CDR2 ANQGSEA. This CDR3 is 13 amino acids long. CDR3: CSALRDSGDIQYF. CDR3 nucleotides: TGCAGCGCCCTCCGGGACTCGGGGGACATTCAGTACTTC.

The chain carries TRBV5-5 and TRBJ2-2, with D maybe TRBD2 (6 bases). The V end was cut by 5 bases, the J end by 0 bases, with 17 bases between. Germline V gene data show CDR1 as SGHKS and CDR2 as YYEKEE (reference sequence). The CDR3 sequence is 17 residues long. The CDR3 region has the DNA TGTGCCAGCAGTTCTTACGGAGGGGCCACGAACACCGGGGAGCTGTTTTTT. The encoded protein is CASSSYGGATNTGELFF.